The clone carrying this T cell receptor (beta chain) has a count of ten or more. Germline CDR1 is ENHRY and CDR2 is SYGVKD. Trimming left V 2 bases short and J 6 bases short, with 17 bases between. The CDR3 runs to 15 residues. These data originate in a study of T-cell reconstitution after alpha-beta-depleted transplantation in children. It was with unique molecular identifiers that the TCRbeta library was prepared. TCRdb fed the PCR reads into MiXCR, producing one record per CDR3 protein. The sample includes 170,000 or so distinct CDR3 sequences, 6% to 7% seen only once; the top ten take around 3.1%.

Source: PBMCs from the stem cell graft donor, taken from the stem cell graft. The chain joins TRBV10-3 to TRBJ2-7; tentatively, D is TRBD2 (6 bases). The receptor comes from a human donor who donated a stem cell graft to a child with Wiskott-Aldrich syndrome. For the CDR3, the DNA is TGTGCCATCAGTGAGGGAGGGATCCGGGGAAGCGAGCAGTACTTC. Protein sequence: CAISEGGIRGSEQYF.